This T cell receptor beta chain is drawn from a study of OX40 agonist ivuxolimab in advanced cancers. There are 14 residues in the CDR3. Germline CDR1 and CDR2: SGHDN and FVKESK. The V and J ends lost 4 bases and 7 bases, in that order; junction bases with no gene match: 3. Produced via immunoSEQ multiplex PCR; TCRdb's table is partial and in-frame only. The sample includes about 36,000 clones, 70% to 80% of them seen just once. This clone was seen a handful of times. The chain carries TRBV14 and TRBJ2-1, with 11 bases fitting TRBD1. This receptor was identified in an adult with an advanced solid tumor such as melanoma, head and neck, liver or kidney cancer. The source was CD4+ or CD8+ T cells sorted from blood, collected in a trial of the OX40 agonist ivuxolimab. The CDR3 bases are TGTGCCAGCAGCCGCCGGGACAGGGGGAATGAGCAGTTCTTC. Encoded protein: CASSRRDRGNEQFF.